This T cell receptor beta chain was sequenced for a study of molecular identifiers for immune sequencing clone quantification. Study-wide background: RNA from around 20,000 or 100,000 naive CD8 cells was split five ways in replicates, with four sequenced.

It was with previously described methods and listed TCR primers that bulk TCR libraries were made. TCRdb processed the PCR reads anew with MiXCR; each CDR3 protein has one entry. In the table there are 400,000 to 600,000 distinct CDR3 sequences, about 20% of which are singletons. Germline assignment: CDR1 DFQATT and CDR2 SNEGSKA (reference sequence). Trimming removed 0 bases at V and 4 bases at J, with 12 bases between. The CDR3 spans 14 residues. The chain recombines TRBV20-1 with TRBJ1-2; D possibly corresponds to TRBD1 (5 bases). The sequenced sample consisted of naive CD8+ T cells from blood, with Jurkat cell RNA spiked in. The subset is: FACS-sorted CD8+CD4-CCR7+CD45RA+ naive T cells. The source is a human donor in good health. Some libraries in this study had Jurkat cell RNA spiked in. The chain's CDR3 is CSARDRDVPYGYTF. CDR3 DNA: TGCAGTGCTAGAGATAGGGACGTTCCCTATGGCTACACCTTC.